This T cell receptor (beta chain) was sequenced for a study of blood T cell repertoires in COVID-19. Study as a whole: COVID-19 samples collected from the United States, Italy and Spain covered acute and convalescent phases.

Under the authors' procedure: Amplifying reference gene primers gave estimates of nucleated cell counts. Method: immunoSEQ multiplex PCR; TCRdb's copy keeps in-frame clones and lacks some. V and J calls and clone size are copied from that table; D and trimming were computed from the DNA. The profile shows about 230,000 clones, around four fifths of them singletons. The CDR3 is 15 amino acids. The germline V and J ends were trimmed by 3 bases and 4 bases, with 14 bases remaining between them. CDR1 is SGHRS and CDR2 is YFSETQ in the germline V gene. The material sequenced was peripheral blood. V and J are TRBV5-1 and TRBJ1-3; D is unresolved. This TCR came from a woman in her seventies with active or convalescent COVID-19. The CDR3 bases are TGCGCCAGCAGCTCCTCGGGAGGGCGCGGAAACACCATATATTTT. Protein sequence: CASSSSGGRGNTIYF. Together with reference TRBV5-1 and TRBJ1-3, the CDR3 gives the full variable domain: KAGVTQTPRYLIKTRGQQVTLSCSPISGHRSVSWYQQTPGQGLQFLFEYFSETQRNKGNFPGRFSGRQFSNSRSEMNVSTLELGDSALYLCASSSSGGRGNTIYFGEGSWLTVV.